What follows are 10 T cell receptor beta chains derived from one specimen sequenced in a study of PD-L1 blockade in urothelial cancer. Time point described: peripheral blood 6 weeks after treatment start. Profiling relied on immunoSEQ multiplex PCR, and the TCRdb table lists in-frame clones only, not all of them. Found here are roughly 100,000 clones, approximately 87% of them singletons; the top ten hold 8.4%. The source was PBMCs, collected around atezolizumab (anti-PD-L1) treatment. The origin of the receptors is a man between 65 and 80 years old with urothelial cancer.

The genes are TRBV30 and TRBJ1-4; 8 positions agree with TRBD1. CDR1 is GTSNPN and CDR2 is SVGIG in the germline V gene (reference sequence). Trimming removed 2 bases from V and 5 bases from J; junction bases left unmatched: 13. The CDR3 is 17 residues long. The CDR3 loop is CAWSPDRVRGPNEKLFF. Here the CDR3 DNA reads TGTGCCTGGAGTCCGGACAGGGTGAGGGGGCCGAATGAAAAACTGTTTTTT.

This clone was detected only once. J is TRBJ1-2 and V is TRBV6-5; maybe TRBD1 (5 bases). V was pared by 2 bases and J by 3 bases, with 7 bases between. The CDR3 runs to 13 residues. CDR1 and CDR2 (germline): MNHEY, SVGAGI. The CDR3: CASSYGGDYGYTF. In nucleotides, the CDR3 is TGTGCCAGCAGTTACGGGGGGGACTATGGCTACACCTTC.

V gene TRBV25-1 combines with J gene TRBJ2-1; D possibly corresponds to TRBD2 (5 bases). Trimming removed 4 bases at V and 0 bases at J, with 10 bases between. The CDR3 covers 15 residues. CDR1 and CDR2 from the germline V gene are MGHDK and SYGVNS. CDR3 sequence: CASSGAAGSYNEQFF. CDR3 nucleotides: TGTGCCAGCAGTGGGGCTGCGGGCTCCTACAATGAGCAGTTCTTC.

The chain employs TRBV13 and TRBJ2-7; 7 bases match TRBD2. The J segment lost 7 bases and the V segment lost 5 bases, leaving 5 bases of the junction unmatched. There are 12 residues in the CDR3. Germline V gene data show CDR1 as PRHDT and CDR2 as FYEKMQ (reference sequence). CDR3 sequence: CASSLWEGEQYF. DNA of the CDR3: TGTGCCAGCAGCCTATGGGAGGGAGAGCAGTACTTC.

This clone occurred a few times. The chain employs TRBV18 and TRBJ1-4; 7 nucleotides agree with TRBD1. Germline CDR1 KGHSH, CDR2 LQKENI. The CDR3 is 16 amino acids. The trim removed 5 bases at V and 4 bases at J, leaving 10 bases unmatched. The CDR3 region is CASSSSRQGGNEKLFF. CDR3 in DNA: TGTGCCAGCTCATCCTCGCGACAGGGAGGTAATGAAAAACTGTTTTTT.

This chain links TRBV6-5 with TRBJ1-4, with D tentatively TRBD1 (5 bases). The CDR3 length is 12 residues. CDR1 is MNHEY, CDR2 SVGAGI, per germline. V was clipped by 10 bases and J by 8 bases, with 14 bases between them. CDR3 nucleotides: TGTGCCACTCGGGACTTTATGGAAAAACTGTTTTTT. Its protein product is CATRDFMEKLFF.

The CDR3 region has the DNA TGTGCCAGCACCGAAGCGGGGGGGAGCTCCTACAATGAGCAGTTCTTC. Translating it yields CASTEAGGSSYNEQFF. The chain joins TRBV5-4 to TRBJ2-1; 10 positions match TRBD2. Germline CDR1 is SGHNT and CDR2 is YYREEE (reference sequence). CDR3 length: 16 amino acids. V lost 6 bases, J lost 0 bases, and 6 bases stayed unmatched.

The chain carries TRBV7-2 and TRBJ2-5; the D gene is possibly TRBD2 (5 bases). The V gene's germline CDR1 is SGHTA and CDR2 FQGNSA. Trimming took off 8 bases at V and 5 bases at J, with 15 bases between the two ends. The CDR3 length is 13 residues. Here the CDR3 reads CASSGRAWETQYF. The CDR3 DNA sequence: TGTGCCAGCTCTGGGCGGGCATGGGAGACCCAGTACTTC.

The chain couples TRBV19 to TRBJ1-1; 8 positions match TRBD1. V shed 1 base, J shed 3 bases, and the junction held 4 bases outside the gene matches. CDR3 length: 15 residues. The germline gives CDR1 LNHDA, CDR2 SQIVND (reference sequence). CDR3 DNA sequence: TGTGCCAGTAGTATAGTAGGACAGGGAGACACTGAAGCTTTCTTT. Translated, it gives CASSIVGQGDTEAFF.

The chain couples TRBV21-1 to TRBJ1-1. TRBV21-1 is designated a pseudogene. The CDR3 is 16 residues long. The CDR3 nucleotides are TGTGCCAGCAGCAAACGGGATGGGGGGGGTAACACTGAAGCTTTCTTT. It specifies CASSKRDGGGNTEAFF.